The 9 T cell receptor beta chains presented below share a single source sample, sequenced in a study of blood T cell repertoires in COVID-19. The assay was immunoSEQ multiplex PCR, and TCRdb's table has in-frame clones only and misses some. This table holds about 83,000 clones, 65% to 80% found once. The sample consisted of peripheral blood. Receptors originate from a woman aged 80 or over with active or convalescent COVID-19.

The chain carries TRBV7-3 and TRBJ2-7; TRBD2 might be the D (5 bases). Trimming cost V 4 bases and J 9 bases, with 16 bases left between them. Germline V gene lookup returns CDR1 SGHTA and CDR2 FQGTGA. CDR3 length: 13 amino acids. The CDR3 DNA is TGTGCCAGCAGCTCCAGCTCGGGGTCGACGCAGTACTTC. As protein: CASSSSSGSTQYF.

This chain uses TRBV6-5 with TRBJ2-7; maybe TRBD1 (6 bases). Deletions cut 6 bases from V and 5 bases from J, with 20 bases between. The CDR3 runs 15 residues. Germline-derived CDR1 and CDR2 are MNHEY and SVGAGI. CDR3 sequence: CASRLGAARSNEQYF. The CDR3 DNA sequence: TGTGCCAGCAGGCTGGGGGCGGCGAGAAGCAACGAGCAGTACTTC.

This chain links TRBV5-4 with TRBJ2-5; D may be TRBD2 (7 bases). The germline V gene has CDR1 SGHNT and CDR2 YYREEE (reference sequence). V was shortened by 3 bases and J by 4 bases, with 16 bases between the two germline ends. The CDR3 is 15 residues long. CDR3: CASSSPGGGGETQYF. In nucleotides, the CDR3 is TGTGCCAGCAGCTCCCCGGGCGGGGGCGGAGAGACCCAGTACTTC.

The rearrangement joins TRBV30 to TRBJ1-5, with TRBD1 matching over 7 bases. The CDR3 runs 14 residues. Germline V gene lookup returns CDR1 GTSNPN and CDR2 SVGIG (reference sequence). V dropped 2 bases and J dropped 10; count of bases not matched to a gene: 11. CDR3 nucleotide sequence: TGTGCCTGGAGTCCAGGAGGGGGCGGCCAACCCCAGCATTTT. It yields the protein CAWSPGGGGQPQHF.

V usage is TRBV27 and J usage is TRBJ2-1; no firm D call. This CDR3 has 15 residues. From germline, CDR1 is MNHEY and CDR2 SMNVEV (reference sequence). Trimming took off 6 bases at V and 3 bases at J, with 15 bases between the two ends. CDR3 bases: TGTGCCAGCAGGAGGAGCCTAAAATTCTACAATGAGCAGTTCTTC. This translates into CASRRSLKFYNEQFF.

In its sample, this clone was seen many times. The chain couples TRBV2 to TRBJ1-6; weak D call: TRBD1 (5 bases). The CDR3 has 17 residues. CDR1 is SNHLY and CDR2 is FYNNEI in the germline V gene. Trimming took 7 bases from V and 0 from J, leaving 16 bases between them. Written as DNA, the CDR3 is TGTGCCAGCACCGAAGATAGGGGCAGCTCCTATAATTCACCCCTCCACTTT. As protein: CASTEDRGSSYNSPLHF.

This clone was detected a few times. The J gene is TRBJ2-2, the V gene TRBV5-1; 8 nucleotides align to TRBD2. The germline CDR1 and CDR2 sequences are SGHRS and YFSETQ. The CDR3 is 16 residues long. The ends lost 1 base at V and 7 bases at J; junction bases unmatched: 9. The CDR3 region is CASSLWSGGTVGELFF. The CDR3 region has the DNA TGCGCCAGCAGCTTGTGGAGCGGGGGAACGGTCGGGGAGCTGTTTTTT.

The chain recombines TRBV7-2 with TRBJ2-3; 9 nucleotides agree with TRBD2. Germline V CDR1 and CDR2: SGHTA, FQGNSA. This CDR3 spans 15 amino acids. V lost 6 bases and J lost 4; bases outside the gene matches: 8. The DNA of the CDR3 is TGTGCCAGCAGACGCGGGGGGGCCCCCGCAGATACGCAGTATTTT. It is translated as CASRRGGAPADTQYF.

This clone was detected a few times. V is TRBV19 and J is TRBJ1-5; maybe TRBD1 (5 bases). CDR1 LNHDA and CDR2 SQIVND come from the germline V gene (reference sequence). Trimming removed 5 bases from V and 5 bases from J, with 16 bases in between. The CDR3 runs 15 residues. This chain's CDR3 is CASSPLGGSDQPQHF. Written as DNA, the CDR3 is TGTGCCAGTAGTCCCCTGGGGGGGTCTGATCAGCCCCAGCATTTT.